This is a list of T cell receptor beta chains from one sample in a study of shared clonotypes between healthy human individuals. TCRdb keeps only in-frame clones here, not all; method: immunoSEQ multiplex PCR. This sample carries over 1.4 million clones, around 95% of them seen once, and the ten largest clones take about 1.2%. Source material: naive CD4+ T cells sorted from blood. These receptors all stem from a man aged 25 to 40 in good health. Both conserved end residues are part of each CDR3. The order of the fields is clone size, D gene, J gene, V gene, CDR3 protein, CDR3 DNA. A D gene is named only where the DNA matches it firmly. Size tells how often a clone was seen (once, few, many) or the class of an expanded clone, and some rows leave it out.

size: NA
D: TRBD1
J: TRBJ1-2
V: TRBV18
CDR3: CASSPTSGQGGYGYTF
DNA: TGTGCCAGCTCACCAACCTCGGGACAGGGTGGCTATGGCTACACCTTC

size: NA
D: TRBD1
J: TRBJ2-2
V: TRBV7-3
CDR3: CASSHRQGPGELFF
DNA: TGTGCCAGCAGCCACCGACAGGGGCCCGGGGAGCTGTTTTTT

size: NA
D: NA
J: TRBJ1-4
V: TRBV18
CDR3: CASSPLQEKLFF
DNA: TGTGCCAGCTCACCATTACAGGAAAAACTGTTTTTT

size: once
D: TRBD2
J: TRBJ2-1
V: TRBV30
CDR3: CACSSGGEFDSYNEQFF
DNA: TGTGCCTGTTCTAGCGGAGGGGAGTTCGACTCCTACAATGAGCAGTTCTTC

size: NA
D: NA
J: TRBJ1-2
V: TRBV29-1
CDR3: CSALDRFYGYTF
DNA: TGCAGCGCCCTAGACAGGTTTTATGGCTACACCTTC

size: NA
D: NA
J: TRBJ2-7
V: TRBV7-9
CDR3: CASSHPPTGRSSYEQYF
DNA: TGTGCCAGCAGCCATCCCCCCACGGGGCGGAGCTCCTACGAGCAGTACTTC

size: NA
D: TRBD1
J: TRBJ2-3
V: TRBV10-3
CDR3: CAISPQGREWSDTQYF
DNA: TGTGCCATCAGTCCACAGGGGCGTGAATGGTCAGATACGCAGTATTTT

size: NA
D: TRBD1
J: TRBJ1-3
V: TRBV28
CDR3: CASSLNRGGNTIYF
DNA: TGTGCCAGCAGTTTAAACAGGGGAGGAAACACCATATATTTT

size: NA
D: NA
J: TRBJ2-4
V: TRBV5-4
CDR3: CASSWKEGGNIQYF
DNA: TGTGCCAGCAGCTGGAAAGAGGGAGGAAACATTCAGTACTTC

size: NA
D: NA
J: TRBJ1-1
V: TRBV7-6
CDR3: CASRPREGLNTEAFF
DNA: TGTGCCAGCAGGCCGCGGGAAGGCTTGAACACTGAAGCTTTCTTT

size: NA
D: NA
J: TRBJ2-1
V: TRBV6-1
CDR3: CATNYRGLNNEQFF
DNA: TGTGCCACCAATTACAGGGGACTCAACAATGAGCAGTTCTTC